What follows are 27 T cell receptor beta chains derived from one specimen sequenced in a study of TIL therapy for anti-PD-1-resistant metastatic lung cancer. Sequencing used immunoSEQ v3. TCRdb keeps only in-frame clones here, not all; method: immunoSEQ multiplex PCR. Among 95,000 or so clones listed, roughly two thirds were seen once. Time point in this sample: pre-treatment sample, taken before nivolumab and TIL therapy. Most excised metastases sampled were pleural nodules or supraclavicular lymph nodes. Sequencing used tumor tissue, obtained at baseline. The receptors come from a person aged 25-80 years with non-small cell lung cancer.

This clone was seen only once. The CDR3 nucleotides read TGCAGCGTTGAAGATCGCAGGGGGACCTACGAGCAGTACTTC. Translation: CSVEDRRGTYEQYF. The chain uses TRBV29-1 and TRBJ2-7, with TRBD1 identical over 7 bases. This CDR3 is built from 14 residues. CDR1 is SQVTM, CDR2 ANQGSEA, per germline. V was clipped by 0 bases and J by 2 bases; unmatched bases: 4.

V and J are TRBV7-8 and TRBJ1-1; tentative D call: TRBD1 (6 bases). Trimming shortened V by 1 base and J by 8 bases, and 14 bases separated the two germline ends. This CDR3 region has 14 residues. Looked up from germline, CDR1 is SGHVS and CDR2 is FQNEAQ. CDR3 loop: CASSLDQGGGEAFF. The CDR3, as DNA: TGTGCCAGCAGCTTAGACCAGGGAGGGGGGGAAGCTTTCTTT.

The chain uses TRBV9 and TRBJ2-1; possible D gene TRBD2, 5 bases. V lost 0 bases and J 9 bases, leaving 19 bases between the germline ends. Germline loops: CDR1 SGDLS, CDR2 YYNGEE. The CDR3 runs 16 residues. DNA of the CDR3: TGTGCCAGCAGCGTAGGAGGAGGACGGGTAGATGCTGAGCAGTTCTTC. Its protein is CASSVGGGRVDAEQFF.

This sequence joins TRBV6-2 or TRBV6-3 and TRBJ1-5; possible D gene TRBD1, 5 bases. V lost 4 bases, J lost 2 bases, and 6 bases lay in between. CDR3 length: 13 amino acids. Germline CDR1 reads MNHEY; CDR2 reads SVGEGT. The CDR3 nucleotides are TGTGCCAGCAGTTGGGGGGGCAATCAGCCCCAGCATTTT. Encoded protein: CASSWGGNQPQHF.

V gene TRBV18 combines with J gene TRBJ1-5, with no clear D. Germline loops: CDR1 KGHSH, CDR2 LQKENI. The CDR3 spans 13 residues. V lost 6 bases, J lost 6 bases, and 12 bases lay in between. The CDR3 DNA follows: TGTGCCAGCTCGACGGCGGGAATTCAGCCCCAGCATTTT. It is translated as CASSTAGIQPQHF.

Only a few counts were recorded for this clone. This chain links TRBV4-1 with TRBJ1-1, with D perhaps TRBD1 (5 bases). The CDR3 is made up of 13 amino acids. Germline V gives CDR1 MGHRA, CDR2 YSYEKL. Deletions cut 4 bases from V and 6 bases from J, with 12 bases between. Here the CDR3 reads CASSLTALAEAFF. Here the CDR3 DNA reads TGCGCCAGCAGCCTGACAGCGCTGGCTGAAGCTTTCTTT.

This clone showed up just a few times. The V gene is TRBV10-3, the J gene TRBJ1-1; no reliable D call. Trimming removed 4 bases at V and 7 bases at J, with 7 bases between. The germline V gene has CDR1 ENHRY and CDR2 SYGVKD. This CDR3 is built from 11 residues. The CDR3 region is CAISGELEAFF. In DNA form, the CDR3 reads TGTGCCATCAGTGGGGAGCTTGAAGCTTTCTTT.

With respect to this clone: The identical CDR3 is also encoded by other nucleotide sequences in the sample. The J gene is TRBJ2-5, the V gene TRBV18; tentative D call: TRBD1 (7 bases). The CDR3 consists of 13 residues. CDR1 and CDR2 from the germline V gene are KGHSH and LQKENI. Trimming removed 3 bases from V and 4 bases from J, with 9 bases in between. CDR3 sequence reads: CASSPQGGETQYF. DNA of the CDR3: TGTGCCAGCTCACCCCAGGGGGGAGAGACCCAGTACTTC.

The rearrangement uses TRBV15 and TRBJ2-1, with TRBD2 matching over 8 bases. The CDR3 is made up of 17 amino acids. Germline V CDR1 and CDR2: LNHNV, YYDKDF (reference sequence). Trimming removed 0 bases from V and 6 bases from J; junction bases left unmatched: 10. The CDR3 protein is CATSRDISGKSPNEQFF. The CDR3 DNA follows: TGTGCCACCAGCAGAGATATTAGCGGGAAGTCTCCCAATGAGCAGTTCTTC.

The chain joins TRBV28 to TRBJ2-7; 11 nucleotides match TRBD1. The ends lost 4 bases at V and 3 bases at J; junction bases unmatched: 8. Looked up from germline, CDR1 is MDHEN and CDR2 is SYDVKM. This CDR3 comprises 16 residues. The CDR3 bases are TGTGCCAGCAGTTCGTCCGGGACAGGGGGTTACTACGAGCAGTACTTC. As protein: CASSSSGTGGYYEQYF.

V is TRBV11-1 and J is TRBJ2-7; 9 bases match TRBD1. CDR3 length: 15 residues. From germline, CDR1 is SGHAT and CDR2 FQDESV (reference sequence). V lost 5 bases, J lost 7 bases, and 12 bases stayed unmatched. CDR3 loop: CASSVSGTGLREQYF. The CDR3 DNA follows: TGTGCCAGCAGCGTTTCCGGGACAGGGTTGAGGGAGCAGTACTTC.

In its sample, this clone was seen once. The V call is TRBV5-6, the J call TRBJ1-5; maybe TRBD1 (5 bases). Germline-derived CDR1 and CDR2 are SGHDT and YYEEEE. The CDR3 has 16 amino acids. Trimming removed 5 bases at V and 0 bases at J, with 15 bases between. DNA of the CDR3: TGTGCCAGCAGTTACGGAGGGGTATATAGCAATCAGCCCCAGCATTTT. Amino acids: CASSYGGVYSNQPQHF.

In its sample, this clone was seen a few times. CDR3 nucleotide sequence: TGTGCCAGCAGTTACGAGGCCCCCGGGACTGGAAACACCATATATTTT. This translates into CASSYEAPGTGNTIYF. The chain uses TRBV6-6 and TRBJ1-3; D unclear. The CDR3 extends over 16 amino acids. The germline gives CDR1 MNHNY, CDR2 SVGAGI (reference sequence). Trimming left V 2 bases short and J 2 bases short, with 13 bases between.

The chain joins TRBV19 to TRBJ2-7; D might be TRBD1 (6 bases). CDR1 and CDR2 from the germline V gene are LNHDA and SQIVND (reference sequence). Trimming left V 5 bases short and J 3 bases short, with 8 bases between. CDR3 length equals 12 residues. CDR3 in DNA: TGTGCCAGTAGTCCGGACAGCTACGAGCAGTACTTC. This sequence encodes CASSPDSYEQYF.

CDR3 sequence (DNA): TGTGCCAGCAGCCGACTAGCGGACTACGAGCAGTACTTC. This sequence encodes CASSRLADYEQYF. The chain uses TRBV6-2 or TRBV6-3 and TRBJ2-7, with TRBD2 matching 9 bases. J gave up 3 bases and V 6 bases, and 3 bases lay outside the gene matches. This CDR3 has 13 residues. Germline values: CDR1 MNHEY, CDR2 SVGEGT.

This clone turned up a few times. This rearrangement joins TRBV19 to TRBJ2-7, with 9 bases matching TRBD1. The germline V gene encodes CDR1 LNHDA and CDR2 SQIVND (reference sequence). This CDR3 has 13 amino acids. With V trimmed by 7 bases and J by 4 bases, 5 bases remained unmatched. CDR3 in amino acids: CASNAGQGYEQYF. Written as DNA, the CDR3 is TGTGCCAGTAATGCGGGACAGGGTTACGAGCAGTACTTC. Variable domain in full (rest from reference TRBV19 and TRBJ2-7): DGGITQSPKYLFRKEGQNVTLSCEQNLNHDAMYWYRQDPGQGLRLIYYSQIVNDFQKGDIAEGYSVSREKKESFPLTVTSAQKNPTAFYLCASNAGQGYEQYFGPGTRLTVT.

This chain joins TRBV7-7 and TRBJ2-1, with D possibly being TRBD1 (6 bases). V shed 3 bases and J shed 8 bases, with 11 bases lying between them. This CDR3 is 13 amino acids long. Per the germline V gene, CDR1 is SSHAT and CDR2 is FNYEAQ (reference sequence). CDR3 DNA: TGTGCCAGCAGCTTGGGGGCCTCGTATGAGCAGTTCTTC. It translates to CASSLGASYEQFF.

This chain connects TRBV5-6 to TRBJ2-7, with 8 bases lining up with TRBD1. Trimming took 4 bases from V and 1 from J; bases not matched to a gene: 10. The CDR3 is 16 residues long. Germline loops: CDR1 SGHDT, CDR2 YYEEEE. CDR3 nucleotides: TGTGCCAGCAGCCCGGAACCGGGACAGGTATCCTACGAGCAGTACTTC. Amino acid sequence: CASSPEPGQVSYEQYF.

This sequence joins TRBV28 and TRBJ2-3; no reliable D call. Germline V gene lookup returns CDR1 MDHEN and CDR2 SYDVKM. The CDR3 totals 15 residues. The V end lost 6 bases, the J end lost 4 bases, and 17 bases lay between the germline ends. The CDR3 nucleotides are TGTGCCAGCAGCTTACGGGCGGAGACTTCAGATACGCAGTATTTT. The encoded protein is CASSLRAETSDTQYF.

The rearrangement links TRBV18 to TRBJ1-4; D gene unclear. CDR3 length: 14 residues. Germline V gene sequence: CDR1 KGHSH, CDR2 LQKENI. V lost 1 base, J lost 5 bases, and 8 bases lay in between. The CDR3 spells CASSPLQQNEKLFF. CDR3 coding DNA: TGTGCCAGCTCACCACTTCAGCAGAATGAAAAACTGTTTTTT.

This chain uses TRBV18 with TRBJ2-1; D unresolved. Germline assignment: CDR1 KGHSH and CDR2 LQKENI. V was cut by 2 bases and J by 6 bases, with 14 bases left in between. This CDR3 comprises 15 residues. The CDR3 DNA reads TGTGCCAGCTCACCAAACACCAAGCGTAGCAATGAGCAGTTCTTC. It translates to CASSPNTKRSNEQFF.

The chain uses TRBV28 and TRBJ2-5, with D possibly matching TRBD1 (5 bases). The V gene's germline CDR1 is MDHEN and CDR2 SYDVKM. With 5 bases removed from V and 7 bases from J, the gap between germline ends came to 17 bases. The CDR3 is 14 residues long. The CDR3 DNA reads as TGTGCCAGCAGTCCCTGGGGCACCCGATGGACCCAGTACTTC. Translation gives CASSPWGTRWTQYF.

The gene calls are TRBV11-2 and TRBJ2-5, with 7 bases matching TRBD1. Germline V CDR1 and CDR2: SGHAT, FQNNGV. This CDR3 has 14 residues. J was trimmed by 6 bases and V by 4 bases; bases with no gene match: 8. The CDR3 DNA reads TGTGCCAGCAGCTCCCAGACAGGGAAACAGACCCAGTACTTC. Its protein is CASSSQTGKQTQYF.

The chain uses TRBV6-2 or TRBV6-3 and TRBJ2-5; the D is unclear. This CDR3 comprises 15 residues. The V gene lost 4 bases and the J gene lost 5 bases, with 17 bases spanning the gap. Germline-derived CDR1 and CDR2 are MNHEY and SVGEGT. CDR3: CASSSPRDPGETQYF. CDR3 sequence (DNA): TGTGCCAGCAGTTCCCCTCGAGATCCTGGGGAGACCCAGTACTTC.

This sequence joins TRBV2 and TRBJ2-5; 9 positions agree with TRBD1. Germline values: CDR1 SNHLY, CDR2 FYNNEI. The junction had 4 bases not matched to a gene; V was cut back by 4 bases and J by 1 base. The length of the CDR3 is 15 residues. CDR3: CASSALDRGQETQYF. The CDR3 DNA reads TGTGCCAGCAGTGCCTTGGACAGGGGCCAAGAGACCCAGTACTTC.

This chain connects TRBV5-6 to TRBJ1-2, with 7 bases aligning to TRBD1. The trim removed 5 bases at V and 5 bases at J, leaving 18 bases unmatched. Looked up from germline, CDR1 is SGHDT and CDR2 is YYEEEE. CDR3 length: 17 amino acids. Here the CDR3 reads CASSTVGGGRRFYGYTF. Here the CDR3 DNA reads TGTGCCAGCAGTACCGTAGGAGGGGGCAGACGTTTTTATGGCTACACCTTC.

This clone came up once. The chain couples TRBV6-5 to TRBJ2-5; tentatively, D is TRBD1 (5 bases). V was pared by 0 bases and J by 7 bases, with 12 bases between. This CDR3 is built from 14 residues. Looked up from germline, CDR1 is MNHEY and CDR2 is SVGAGI. The CDR3 spells CASSYSGQGGTQYF. The CDR3 coding sequence is TGTGCCAGCAGTTACTCGGGGCAGGGTGGGACCCAGTACTTC.